The entry below gives a single T cell receptor beta chain sequence along with its context. Its antigen is currently unknown. The PCR used 60 Vbeta and 13 Jbeta primers. TCRdb's copy holds only in-frame clones and misses some; the assay was immunoSEQ multiplex PCR. The sample includes about 130,000 clones, 6.5% to 9.5% of them seen just once. Germline V gene sequence: CDR1 SGHTS, CDR2 YDEGEE. This CDR3 spans 15 amino acids. J lost 5 bases, V lost 4 bases, and 10 bases had no gene match. The data derive from a study of cytomegalovirus exposure and HLA in healthy donors. Study results and limitations: Solely CMV serostatus was available to characterize immune exposure. Reported findings show TCR beta sequences accurately forecast HLA-A and HLA-B alleles in most subjects.

Sequences were obtained from PBMCs. The chain is built from TRBV5-8 and TRBJ2-7, with 9 bases that match TRBD1. The clonotype comes from a man in his forties in good health and CMV-seronegative. CDR3 sequence reads: CASSRRQGGFNEQYF. Here the CDR3 DNA reads TGTGCCAGCAGCAGGAGACAGGGGGGGTTCAACGAGCAGTACTTC.